This TCR beta chain was captured by sequencing in a study of CD8+ T cells in alopecia areata. On the study more broadly: Administration of oral tofacitinib to treated patients was at 5 to 10 mg twice daily.

The CDR3 sequence is 14 residues long. Germline CDR1 LGHNT, CDR2 FRNRAP. With V trimmed by 4 bases and J by 11 bases, 12 bases remained unmatched. Treatment indicated: oral pan-JAK inhibitor, 5-10 mg twice daily. Reverse transcription of extracted RNA yielded cDNA, which provided the sequencing template. The assay was immunoSEQ multiplex PCR, and TCRdb's table has in-frame clones only and misses some. Here the sample spans approximately 100,000 clones, 55% to 75% being singletons. The chain links TRBV12-5 to TRBJ1-1, with 8 bases aligning to TRBD1. The clonotype originates from a human donor with alopecia areata. Sequences were derived from CD8+ T cells sorted from blood, sampled between weeks 55 and 65, from a patient treated with tofacitinib. The CDR3 sequence: CASGSGRDRMEAFF. In DNA form, the CDR3 reads TGTGCTAGTGGTTCGGGGAGGGACAGGATGGAGGCTTTCTTT.